This TCR beta chain originates from a study of blood T cell repertoires in COVID-19. Germline V gene data show CDR1 as KGHSH and CDR2 as LQKENI. The CDR3 consists of 13 residues. V shed 2 bases and J shed 4 bases, with 6 bases lying between them. Assay used: immunoSEQ multiplex PCR; TCRdb lists only in-frame clones, some missing. The sample holds 60,000 to 75,000 clones, around two thirds seen once. Sequences were obtained from PBMCs or T cells enriched from blood (not recorded which). The sequence derives from a woman in her sixties or seventies who had been exposed to COVID-19. J is TRBJ1-3 and V is TRBV18; D unresolved. CDR3 bases: TGTGCCAGCTCACCAGGGCAGGGAAACACCATATATTTT. Its protein is CASSPGQGNTIYF.